This T cell receptor beta chain was profiled in a study of blood T cells in healthy people across ages (dated by TCRdb to 2015 to 2017). In terms of the full investigation: In model experiments, template switching captured about one uniquely barcoded TCR beta cDNA molecule for every two T cells. Using the same blood draw, the study looked at two additional independent replicas of 1 million unique cDNA reads for two donors, one aged 18 to 30 and the other aged 80 or older. Four age groups were formed from the donors: young (average about 16 years), middle-aged (around 41), aged (around 68) and long-lived (around 82). To avoid experimental bias, donors of different ages were randomly spread across the sequencing lanes. Using deep sequencing normalized with unique cDNA molecular identifiers, the study measured how TCR beta repertoire diversity changes with age.

Systemically healthy Caucasian individuals from Russia, approximately 39 in total and aged about 6 to 95 years, were included as donors. About 10 milliliters of peripheral blood were collected from each donor into EDTA-treated Vacutainer tubes. Ficoll-Paque density-gradient centrifugation was used to isolate PBMCs, with at least 7 million obtained per sample. Trizol reagent was used to extract total RNA from the PBMCs, yielding at least 6 micrograms per sample. For every donor, flow cytometry on a PBMC aliquot measured the percentage of naive CD45RAhigh/CD27high T cells. The paper as a whole reports these results and caveats: The CMV infection status of donors was not known, potentially confounding age-related changes in expanded clonotypes. Observed TCR beta diversity per million T cells fell roughly linearly with age, and a significant reduction was already apparent by age roughly 40. Conclusive comparison of naive and antigen-experienced compartments was prevented by the profiling of bulk unsorted PBMCs. A strong correlation was found between observed TCR beta diversity and the percentage of naive T cells measured by flow cytometry. Estimates of total diversity from one million sequenced T cells were regarded as lower bounds and underestimates. Compared with the aged group, the long-lived group had more naive CD4+ T cells, fewer expanded clones and increased TCR diversity, a pattern suggesting age selection.

The CDR3 numbers 16 residues from cysteine through phenylalanine. Only CDR3 DNA remains: 48 bases, in frame from the first base. CDR1 and CDR2 were assigned from the germline V gene as MNHEY and SVGAGI. Germline trimming amounts to 8 bases on V and 0 bases on J, with 7 as the count of junction bases outside the gene matches. A note on this clonotype: Its antigen remains unidentified. No per-base quality is available; no much larger clone lies one base away.

The receptor library was made with 5' RACE. Data came from an Illumina HiSeq 2500. The second PCR ran for roughly 7 to 12 cycles and used a J-beta primer mix along with a sample-barcoded 5' primer. A unique molecular identifier was introduced onto each TCR beta cDNA molecule by a template-switch 5' adaptor carrying 12 random nucleotides. At least 2.5 million CDR3-containing paired-end reads were obtained from each sample. First-strand cDNA synthesis was performed from all RNA using the Mint cDNA synthesis kit, with priming by a TRBC-specific oligonucleotide. Following uracil-DNA glycosylase treatment, a first 18-cycle PCR with universal primers M1SS and BC2_uni_R was performed on all cDNA. As for the original processing: Normalization of each sample was performed by random selection of 1 million high-quality reads, each carrying a distinct molecular identifier. Reads sharing molecular identifiers were discarded rather than binned into consensus sequences. MiTCR, with a Q25 quality threshold and the strictest error-elimination algorithm, was used for CDR3 identification, clonotype clustering and error correction. A nonparametric unseen species model with Euler transformation was used to estimate a lower bound on total TCR beta diversity. The public reads were reprocessed in TCRdb via fastp at Q25 and MiXCR, keeping in-frame beta chains. Identical CDR3 proteins give one entry, which carries the most common genes and DNA. The V and J calls come from TCRdb's annotation, not from the publication. The sample has about 680,000 distinct CDR3 sequences on record, around half of them singletons. Under 35% of the sample belongs to the ten largest clones.

This chain joins TRBV6-5 to TRBJ2-6, with TRBD2 identical over 7 junction bases. The sequenced material came from blood. The TCR comes from a woman aged 55-75 years in good health. The bases read TGTGCCAGCCAGCGCGGGGGATACTCTGGGGCCAACGTCCTGACTTTC. Its protein is CASQRGGYSGANVLTF.